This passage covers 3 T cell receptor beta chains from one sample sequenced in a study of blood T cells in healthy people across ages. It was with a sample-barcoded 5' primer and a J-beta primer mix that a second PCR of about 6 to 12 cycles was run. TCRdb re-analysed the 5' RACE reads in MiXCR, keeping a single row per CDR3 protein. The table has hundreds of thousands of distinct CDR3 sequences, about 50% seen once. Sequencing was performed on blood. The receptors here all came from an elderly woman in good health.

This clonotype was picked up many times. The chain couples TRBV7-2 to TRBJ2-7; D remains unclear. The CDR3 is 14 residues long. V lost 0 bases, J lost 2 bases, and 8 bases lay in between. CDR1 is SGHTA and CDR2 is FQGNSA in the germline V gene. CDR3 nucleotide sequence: TGTGCCAGCAGCTTAGCGGGATTGGCCTACGAGCAGTACTTC. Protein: CASSLAGLAYEQYF.

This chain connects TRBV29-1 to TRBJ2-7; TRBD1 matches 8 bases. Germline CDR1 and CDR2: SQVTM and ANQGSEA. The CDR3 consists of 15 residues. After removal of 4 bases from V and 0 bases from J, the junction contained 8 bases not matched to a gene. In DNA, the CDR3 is TGCAGCGTTGTTAGGGCAGGGGGCAGCTCCTACGAGCAGTACTTC. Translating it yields CSVVRAGGSSYEQYF.

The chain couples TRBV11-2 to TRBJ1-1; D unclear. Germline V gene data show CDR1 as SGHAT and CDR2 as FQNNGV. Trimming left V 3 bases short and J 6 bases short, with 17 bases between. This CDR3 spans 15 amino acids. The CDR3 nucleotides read TGTGCCAGCAGCTTTAGTGGGATGGAGTTCTCTGAAGCTTTCTTT. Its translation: CASSFSGMEFSEAFF.